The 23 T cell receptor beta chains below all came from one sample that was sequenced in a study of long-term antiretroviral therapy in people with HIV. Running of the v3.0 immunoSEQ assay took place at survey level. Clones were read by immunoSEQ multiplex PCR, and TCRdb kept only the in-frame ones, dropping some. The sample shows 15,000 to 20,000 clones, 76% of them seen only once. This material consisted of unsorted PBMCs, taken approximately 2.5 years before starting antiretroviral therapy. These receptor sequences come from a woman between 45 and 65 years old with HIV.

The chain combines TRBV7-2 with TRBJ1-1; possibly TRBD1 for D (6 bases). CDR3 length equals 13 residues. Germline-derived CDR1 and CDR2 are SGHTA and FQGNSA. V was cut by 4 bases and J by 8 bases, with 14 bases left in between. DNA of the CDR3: TGTGCCAGCAGCTCGGGGGACACGAGAGAAGCTTTCTTT. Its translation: CASSSGDTREAFF. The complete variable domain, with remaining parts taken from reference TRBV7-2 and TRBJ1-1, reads GAGVSQSPSNKVTEKGKDVELRCDPISGHTALYWYRQSLGQGLEFLIYFQGNSAPDKSGLPSDRFSAERTGGSVSTLTIQRTQQEDSAVYLCASSSGDTREAFFGQGTRLTVV.

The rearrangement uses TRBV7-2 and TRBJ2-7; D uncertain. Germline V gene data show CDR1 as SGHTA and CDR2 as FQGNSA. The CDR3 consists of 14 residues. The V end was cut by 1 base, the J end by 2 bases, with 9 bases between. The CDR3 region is CASSLGPTTYEQYV. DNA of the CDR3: TGTGCCAGCAGCTTAGGACCGACGACCTACGAGCAGTACGTC.

This CDR3 reads CASSEARRAVYEQYV. CDR3 nucleotides: TGTGCCAGCAGTGAAGCCCGCAGGGCGGTCTACGAGCAGTACGTC. The chain is built from TRBV6-1 and TRBJ2-7; D possibly corresponds to TRBD1 (5 bases). With 0 bases removed from V and 3 bases from J, the gap between germline ends came to 12 bases. The CDR3 extends over 15 amino acids. Germline CDR1 and CDR2: MNHNS and SASEGT.

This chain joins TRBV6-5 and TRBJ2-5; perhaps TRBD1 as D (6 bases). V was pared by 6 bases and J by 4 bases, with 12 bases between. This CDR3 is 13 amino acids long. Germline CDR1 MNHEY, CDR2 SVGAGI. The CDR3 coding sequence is TGTGCCAGCAGAGACAGGTTAATAGAGACCCAGTACTTC. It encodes CASRDRLIETQYF.

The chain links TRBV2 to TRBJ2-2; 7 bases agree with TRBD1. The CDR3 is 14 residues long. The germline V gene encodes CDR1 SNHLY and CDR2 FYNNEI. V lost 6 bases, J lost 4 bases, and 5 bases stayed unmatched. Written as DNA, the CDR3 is TGTGCCAGCAGCTCGGGACAGCCCACCGGGGAGCTGTTTTTT. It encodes CASSSGQPTGELFF.

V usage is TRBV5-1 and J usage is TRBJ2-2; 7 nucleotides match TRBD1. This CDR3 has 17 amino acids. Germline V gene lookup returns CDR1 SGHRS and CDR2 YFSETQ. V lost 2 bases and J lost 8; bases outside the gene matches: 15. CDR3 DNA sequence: TGCGCCAGCAGCTTCGGACCTTCGGGCAGGGGGACGGGGGAGCTGTTTTTT. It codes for CASSFGPSGRGTGELFF.

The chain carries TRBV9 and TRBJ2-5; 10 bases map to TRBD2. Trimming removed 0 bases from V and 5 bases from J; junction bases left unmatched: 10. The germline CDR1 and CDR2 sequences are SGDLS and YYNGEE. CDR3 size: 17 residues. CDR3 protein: CASSVADQRGGPETQYF. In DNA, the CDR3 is TGTGCCAGCAGCGTAGCTGATCAGCGGGGGGGCCCGGAGACCCAGTACTTC.

CDR3: CASSLGGTQYF. As DNA, the CDR3 is TGTGCCAGCAGCCTGGGAGGTACGCAGTATTTT. The chain uses TRBV11-2 and TRBJ2-3; D may be TRBD2 (6 bases). Germline assignment: CDR1 SGHAT and CDR2 FQNNGV. CDR3 length: 11 residues. V dropped 5 bases and J dropped 8 bases, with 8 bases sitting between them.

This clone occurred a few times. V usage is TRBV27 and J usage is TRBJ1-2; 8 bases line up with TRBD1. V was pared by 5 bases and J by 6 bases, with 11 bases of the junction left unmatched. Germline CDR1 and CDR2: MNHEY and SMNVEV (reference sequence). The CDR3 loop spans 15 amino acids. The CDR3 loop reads CASSATGTGGDGYTF. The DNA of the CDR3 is TGTGCCAGCAGTGCCACCGGGACAGGCGGAGATGGCTACACCTTC.

The CDR3: CASSWEREKLFF. CDR3 nucleotide sequence: TGCGCCAGCAGCTGGGAAAGGGAAAAACTGTTTTTT. The chain is built from TRBV4-1 and TRBJ1-4; D is unclear. V was shortened by 5 bases and J by 8 bases, with 9 bases between the two germline ends. In germline, CDR1 is MGHRA, CDR2 YSYEKL. This CDR3 spans 12 amino acids.

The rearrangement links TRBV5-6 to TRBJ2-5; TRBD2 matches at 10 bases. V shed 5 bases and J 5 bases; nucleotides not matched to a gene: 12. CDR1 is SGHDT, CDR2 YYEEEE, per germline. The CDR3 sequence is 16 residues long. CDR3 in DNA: TGTGCCAGCAGGATGGGGTCTACTAGCGGGGTGGAGACCCAGTACTTC. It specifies CASRMGSTSGVETQYF.

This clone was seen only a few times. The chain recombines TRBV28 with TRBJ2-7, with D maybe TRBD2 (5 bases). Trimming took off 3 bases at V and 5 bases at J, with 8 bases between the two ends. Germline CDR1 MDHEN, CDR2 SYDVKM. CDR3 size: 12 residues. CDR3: CASSFGENEQYF. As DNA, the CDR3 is TGTGCCAGCAGTTTTGGGGAGAACGAGCAGTACTTC.

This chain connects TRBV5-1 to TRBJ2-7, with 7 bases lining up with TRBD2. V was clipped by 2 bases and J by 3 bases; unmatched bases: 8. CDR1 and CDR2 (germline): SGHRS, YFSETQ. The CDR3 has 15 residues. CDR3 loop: CASSFVGGGDYEQYF. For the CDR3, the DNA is TGCGCCAGCAGCTTCGTGGGCGGGGGTGACTACGAGCAGTACTTC.

The CDR3 DNA follows: TGTGCCAGCAGGGAGACACCGGACCATTTTGAGCAGTTCTTC. It yields the protein CASRETPDHFEQFF. The rearrangement uses TRBV2 and TRBJ2-1; no definite D call. Germline CDR1 reads SNHLY; CDR2 reads FYNNEI. The ends were cut back, 6 bases at V and 9 bases at J, with 18 bases in the middle. The CDR3 runs 14 residues.

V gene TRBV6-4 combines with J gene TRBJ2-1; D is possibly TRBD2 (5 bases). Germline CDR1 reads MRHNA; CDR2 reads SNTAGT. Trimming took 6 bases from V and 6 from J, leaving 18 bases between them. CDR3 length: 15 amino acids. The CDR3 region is CASSPGLSPSNEQFF. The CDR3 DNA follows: TGTGCCAGCAGCCCCGGACTTAGCCCCTCCAATGAGCAGTTCTTC.

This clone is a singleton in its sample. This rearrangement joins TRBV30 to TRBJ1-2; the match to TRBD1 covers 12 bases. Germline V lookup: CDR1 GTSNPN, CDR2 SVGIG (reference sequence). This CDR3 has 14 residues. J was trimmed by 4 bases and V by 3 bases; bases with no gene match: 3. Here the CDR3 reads CAWSPGQGAYGYTF. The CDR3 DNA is TGTGCCTGGAGCCCGGGACAGGGGGCCTATGGCTACACCTTC.

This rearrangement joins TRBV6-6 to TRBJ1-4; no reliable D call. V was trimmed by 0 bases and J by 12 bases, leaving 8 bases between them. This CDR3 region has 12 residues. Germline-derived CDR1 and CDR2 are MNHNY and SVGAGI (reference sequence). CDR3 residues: CASSYSGGELFF. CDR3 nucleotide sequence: TGTGCCAGCAGTTACTCGGGTGGTGAACTGTTTTTT.

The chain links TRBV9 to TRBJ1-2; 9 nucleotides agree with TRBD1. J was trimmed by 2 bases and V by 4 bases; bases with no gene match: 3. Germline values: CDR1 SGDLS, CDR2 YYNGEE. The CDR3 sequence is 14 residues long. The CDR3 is CASSPGTGNYGYTF. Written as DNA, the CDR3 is TGTGCCAGCAGCCCCGGGACAGGGAACTATGGCTACACCTTC.

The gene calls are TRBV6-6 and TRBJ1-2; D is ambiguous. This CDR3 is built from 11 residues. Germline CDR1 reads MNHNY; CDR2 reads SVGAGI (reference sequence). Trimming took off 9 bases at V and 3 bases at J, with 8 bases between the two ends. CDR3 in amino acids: CASRMDYGYTF. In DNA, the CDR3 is TGTGCCAGTAGGATGGACTATGGCTACACCTTC.

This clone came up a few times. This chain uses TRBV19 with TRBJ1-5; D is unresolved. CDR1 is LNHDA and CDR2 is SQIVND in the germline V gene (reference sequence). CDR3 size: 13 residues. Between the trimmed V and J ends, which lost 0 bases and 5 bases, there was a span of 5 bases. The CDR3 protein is CASSIDQDQPQHF. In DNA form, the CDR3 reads TGTGCCAGTAGTATAGATCAGGATCAGCCCCAGCATTTT.

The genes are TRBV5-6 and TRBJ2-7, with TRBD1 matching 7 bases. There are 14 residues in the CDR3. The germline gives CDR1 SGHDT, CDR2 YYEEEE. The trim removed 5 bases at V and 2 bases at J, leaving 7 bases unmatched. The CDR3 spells CASRTGQPPYEQYF. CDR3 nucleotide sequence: TGTGCCAGCAGGACGGGACAGCCGCCCTACGAGCAGTACTTC.

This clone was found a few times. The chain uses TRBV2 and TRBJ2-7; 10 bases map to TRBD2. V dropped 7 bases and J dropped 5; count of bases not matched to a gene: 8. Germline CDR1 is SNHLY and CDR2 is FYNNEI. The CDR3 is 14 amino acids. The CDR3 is CASKLLAGFDEQYF. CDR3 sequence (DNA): TGTGCCAGCAAGCTACTAGCGGGGTTCGACGAGCAGTACTTC. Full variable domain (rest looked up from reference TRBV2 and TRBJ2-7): EPEVTQTPSHQVTQMGQEVILRCVPISNHLYFYWYRQILGQKVEFLVSFYNNEISEKSEIFDDQFSVERPDGSNFTLKIRSTKLEDSAMYFCASKLLAGFDEQYFGPGTRLTVT.

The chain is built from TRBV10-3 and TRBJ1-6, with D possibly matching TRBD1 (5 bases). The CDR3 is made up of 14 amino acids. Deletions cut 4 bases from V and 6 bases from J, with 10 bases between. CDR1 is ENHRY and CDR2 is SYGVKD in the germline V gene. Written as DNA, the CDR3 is TGTGCCATCAGTGGAGGGGAATTTAATTCACCCCTCCACTTT. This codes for CAISGGEFNSPLHF.